This T cell receptor beta chain was found in a study of T cell responses to AZD1222 COVID-19 vaccine. About the research overall: Pooling was applied to second doses at about 4 or about 12 weeks. General study findings and limits: The repertoires were collected only after the peak T cell response. Regions left unmutated in variants are reportedly the target of nearly half of spike-specific TCRs.

Comments on this clone: What it binds is not known.

Using immunoSEQ multiplex PCR, the repertoire was profiled, and TCRdb retains in-frame clones only, with some absent. The sample gives over 90,000 clones, around 82% of which show up once; 17% is in the top ten. The sequencing used peripheral blood, collected on day 0 of AZD1222 vaccination. The clonotype comes from an adult in good health.

Written as DNA, the CDR3 is TGTGCCAGTAGTATCAGGGGGCGAGAATCCGCCGGGGAGCTGTTTTTT. It specifies CASSIRGRESAGELFF. The chain has TRBV19 and TRBJ2-2, with 8 positions matching TRBD1. This CDR3 contains 16 residues. The germline gives CDR1 LNHDA, CDR2 SQIVND (reference sequence). The V segment lost 3 bases and the J segment 6 bases; nucleotides outside the gene matches: 9.